This TCR beta chain is from a study of blood T cell repertoires in COVID-19. About the research overall: T cells, B-cell-depleted T cells, or PBMCs supplied cDNA or gDNA.

This CDR3 is built from 15 residues. Germline lookup yields CDR1 SGHDT and CDR2 YYEEEE. J lost 2 bases, V lost 4 bases, and 6 bases had no gene match. Original handling: Researchers report that nucleated cell counts were estimated from reference gene primer amplification. Some clones are missing from TCRdb's copy, which holds only in-frame ones; the method was immunoSEQ multiplex PCR. That table furnishes V, J and clone size, whereas the DNA furnished D and trimming. This sample carries some 300,000 clones, nearly 90% of them seen once, and the ten largest clones take under 1.1%. The origin of this receptor is a woman aged 40 to 55 with COVID-19, enrolled during active disease. Source material: peripheral blood. The chain joins TRBV5-6 to TRBJ2-7; TRBD2 matches 10 bases. The CDR3 DNA sequence: TGTGCCAGCAGCCAAGGACTAGCGGCGACCTACGAGCAGTACTTC. Translated, it gives CASSQGLAATYEQYF.